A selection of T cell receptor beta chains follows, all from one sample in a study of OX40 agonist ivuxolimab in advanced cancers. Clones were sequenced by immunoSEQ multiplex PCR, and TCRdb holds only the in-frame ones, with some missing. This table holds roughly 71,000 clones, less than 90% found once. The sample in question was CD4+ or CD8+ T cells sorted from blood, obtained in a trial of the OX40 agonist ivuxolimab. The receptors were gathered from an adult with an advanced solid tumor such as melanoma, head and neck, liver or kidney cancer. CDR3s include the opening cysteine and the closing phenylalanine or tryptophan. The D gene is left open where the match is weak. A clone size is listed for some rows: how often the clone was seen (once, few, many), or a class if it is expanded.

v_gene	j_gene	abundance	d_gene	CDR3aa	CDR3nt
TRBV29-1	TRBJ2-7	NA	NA	CSVDAGRQVPEQYF	TGCAGCGTTGATGCGGGCCGCCAGGTGCCCGAGCAGTACTTC
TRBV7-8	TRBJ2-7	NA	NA	CASSQDRDFTYEQYF	TGTGCCAGCAGTCAGGACCGGGACTTTACCTACGAGCAGTACTTC
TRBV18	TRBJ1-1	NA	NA	CASSPPASTAFF	TGTGCCAGCTCACCACCCGCGAGTACGGCTTTCTTT
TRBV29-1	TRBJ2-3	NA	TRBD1	CSVATGSFDTQYF	TGCAGCGTTGCGACAGGGTCCTTCGATACGCAGTATTTT
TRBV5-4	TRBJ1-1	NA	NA	CASSLSGKTNTEAFF	TGTGCCAGCAGCTTATCCGGGAAAACTAACACTGAAGCTTTCTTT
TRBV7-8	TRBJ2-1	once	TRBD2	CASSLRNGGANNEQFF	TGTGCCAGCAGCTTACGGAACGGGGGGGCCAACAATGAGCAGTTCTTC
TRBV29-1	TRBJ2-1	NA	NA	CSVGSSMNEQFF	TGCAGCGTTGGTTCCTCTATGAATGAGCAGTTCTTC
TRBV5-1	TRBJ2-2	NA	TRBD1	CASRLGTGGTGELFF	TGCGCCAGCAGACTCGGGACAGGGGGCACCGGGGAGCTGTTTTTT
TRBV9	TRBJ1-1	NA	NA	CASSVSPTRNTEAFF	TGTGCCAGCAGCGTAAGCCCGACGCGGAACACTGAAGCTTTCTTT
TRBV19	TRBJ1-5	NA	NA	CASSAGGDAQPQHF	TGTGCCAGTAGTGCGGGAGGGGACGCTCAGCCCCAGCATTTT
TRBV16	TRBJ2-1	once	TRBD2	CASSPRVAGYNEQFF	TGTGCCAGCAGCCCCAGGGTAGCGGGTTACAATGAGCAGTTCTTC
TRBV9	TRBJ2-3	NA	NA	CASSPGGPSSTDTQYF	TGTGCCAGCAGCCCAGGCGGACCGTCTAGCACAGATACGCAGTATTTT
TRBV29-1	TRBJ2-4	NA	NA	CSVSLTPKNIQYF	TGCAGCGTTTCTCTCACGCCCAAAAACATTCAGTACTTC
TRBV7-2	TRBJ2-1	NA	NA	CASSLGARAWDEQFF	TGTGCCAGCAGCTTAGGGGCGCGGGCCTGGGATGAGCAGTTCTTC
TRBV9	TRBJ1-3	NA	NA	CASTSTAGNTIYF	TGTGCCAGCACCTCGACGGCTGGAAACACCATATATTTT
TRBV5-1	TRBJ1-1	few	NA	CASSLEGGRGTEAFF	TGCGCCAGCAGCTTGGAAGGCGGCAGGGGCACTGAAGCTTTCTTT
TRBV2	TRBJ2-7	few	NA	CASSVIAASSEQYF	TGTGCCAGCAGTGTAATTGCGGCTAGTAGTGAGCAGTACTTC
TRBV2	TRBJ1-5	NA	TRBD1	CASSEDPGTGGSGANQPQHF	TGTGCCAGCAGTGAAGACCCCGGGACAGGGGGATCAGGGGCAAATCAGCCCCAGCATTTT
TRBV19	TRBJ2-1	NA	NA	CASSIIQVTYNEQFF	TGTGCCAGTAGTATTATACAGGTCACCTACAATGAGCAGTTCTTC
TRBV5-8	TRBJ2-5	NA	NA	CASRVRVRAGETQYF	TGTGCCAGCAGGGTTCGGGTGAGGGCTGGGGAGACCCAGTACTTC
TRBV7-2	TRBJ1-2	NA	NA	CASSLGQHFNYGYTF	TGTGCCAGCAGCCTCGGACAGCACTTTAACTATGGCTACACCTTC
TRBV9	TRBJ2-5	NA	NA	CASSAPLGGVETQYF	TGTGCCAGCAGCGCGCCGTTAGGGGGTGTAGAGACCCAGTACTTC
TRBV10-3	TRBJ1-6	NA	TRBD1	CAISQGQGSYSPLHF	TGTGCCATCAGCCAGGGACAGGGTAGCTATTCACCCCTCCACTTT
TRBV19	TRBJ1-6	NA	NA	CASSIVSRGTENSPLHF	TGTGCCAGTAGTATAGTGAGCCGGGGGACCGAGAATTCACCCCTCCACTTT
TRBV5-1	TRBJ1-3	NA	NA	CASSGRGTGNTIYF	TGCGCCAGCAGCGGTAGGGGGACTGGAAACACCATATATTTT
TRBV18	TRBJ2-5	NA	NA	CASSPGTFETQYF	TGTGCCAGCTCACCCGGGACTTTCGAGACCCAGTACTTC
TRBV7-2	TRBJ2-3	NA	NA	CASSLSDTQYF	TGTGCCAGCAGCTTGTCAGATACGCAGTATTTT
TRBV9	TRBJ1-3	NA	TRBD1	CASTTTGGTGNTIYF	TGTGCCAGCACCACCACAGGGGGAACGGGAAACACCATATATTTT
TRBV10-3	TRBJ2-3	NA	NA	CAISVGTVSTDTQYF	TGTGCCATCAGTGTTGGGACGGTTAGCACAGATACGCAGTATTTT
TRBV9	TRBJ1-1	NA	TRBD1	CASSGDRGRDTEAFF	TGTGCCAGCAGCGGCGACAGGGGGCGCGACACTGAAGCTTTCTTT
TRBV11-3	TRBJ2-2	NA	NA	CASSYPLRGETGELFF	TGTGCCAGCAGCTATCCTCTCCGGGGTGAGACCGGGGAGCTGTTTTTT
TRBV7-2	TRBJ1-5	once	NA	CASSFSGSNQPQHF	TGTGCCAGCAGCTTCTCGGGTAGCAATCAGCCCCAGCATTTT
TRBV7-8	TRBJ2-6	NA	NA	CASSLRGLDLSGANVLTF	TGTGCCAGCAGCTTACGAGGGTTAGACCTCTCTGGGGCCAACGTCCTGACTTTC
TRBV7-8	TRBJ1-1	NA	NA	CASSSLGPGGTEAFF	TGTGCCAGCAGCTCCTTAGGACCAGGAGGCACTGAAGCTTTCTTT
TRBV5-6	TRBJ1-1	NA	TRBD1	CASSPLDRVNTEAFF	TGTGCCAGCAGCCCACTGGACAGGGTGAACACTGAAGCTTTCTTT
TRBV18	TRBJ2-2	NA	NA	CASSILGGKTNTGELFF	TGTGCCAGCTCCATCCTCGGAGGCAAAACGAACACCGGGGAGCTGTTTTTT
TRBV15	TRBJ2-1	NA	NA	CATSDPPGGAVYEQFF	TGTGCCACCAGCGACCCCCCTGGGGGGGCGGTTTATGAGCAGTTCTTC